These 15 T cell receptor beta chains originate from one sample sequenced in a study of post-analysis software for immune sequencing data. Study-level points and caveats: Five TRBV segments, including TRBV5-6, TRBV5-1 and TRBV20-1, were more frequent in patients than controls.

Carried by the TCR beta cDNA libraries were unique molecular identifiers. Each CDR3 protein is one row after TCRdb ran MiXCR on the PCR reads. The repertoire holds about 210,000 distinct CDR3 sequences, with over 25% as singletons. The antigens of these receptors remain unknown. Sample: blood. All receptors come from a girl aged 2-17 years with multiple sclerosis.

This chain connects TRBV7-9 to TRBJ1-1, with D hard to call. V was shortened by 1 base and J by 5 bases, with 8 bases between the two germline ends. Germline V gene sequence: CDR1 SEHNR, CDR2 FQNEAQ (reference sequence). The CDR3 length is 13 residues. CDR3 DNA sequence: TGTGCCAGCAGCTTAGAATCGACAACTGAAGCTTTCTTT. Translation gives CASSLESTTEAFF.

This clonotype appeared many times. The chain joins TRBV7-7 to TRBJ2-1; TRBD2 might be the D (6 bases). This CDR3 spans 13 amino acids. The ends were cut back, 2 bases at V and 6 bases at J, with 8 bases in the middle. Germline loops: CDR1 SSHAT, CDR2 FNYEAQ (reference sequence). The CDR3 coding sequence is TGTGCCAGCAGCTTAACGGGAGCCAATGAGCAGTTCTTC. Residues: CASSLTGANEQFF. The whole variable domain, filled in from reference TRBV7-7 and TRBJ2-1, reads GAGVSQSPRYKVTKRGQDVTLRCDPISSHATLYWYQQALGQGPEFLTYFNYEAQPDKSGLPSDRFSAERPEGSISTLTIQRTEQRDSAMYRCASSLTGANEQFFGPGTRLTVL.

This clonotype was recorded many times. The rearrangement uses TRBV27 and TRBJ2-7, with D maybe TRBD1 (6 bases). The V end lost 6 bases, the J end lost 3 bases, and 12 bases lay between the germline ends. Germline lookup yields CDR1 MNHEY and CDR2 SMNVEV (reference sequence). This CDR3 is 13 amino acids long. CDR3 nucleotide sequence: TGTGCCAGCAGACTCGGACAGTTCTACGAGCAGTACTTC. Amino acids: CASRLGQFYEQYF.

The chain joins TRBV27 to TRBJ1-1, with D possibly being TRBD1 (6 bases). The CDR3 covers 15 residues. Trimming left V 1 base short and J 7 bases short, with 16 bases between. Per the germline V gene, CDR1 is MNHEY and CDR2 is SMNVEV (reference sequence). The CDR3 region is CASSLLVAGVGEAFF. The CDR3, as DNA: TGTGCCAGCAGTTTATTGGTGGCAGGGGTGGGTGAAGCTTTCTTT.

The chain combines TRBV5-1 with TRBJ2-2; TRBD2 is a possible D gene (5 bases). Germline CDR1 is SGHRS and CDR2 is YFSETQ. The ends were cut back, 0 bases at V and 4 bases at J, with 7 bases in the middle. This CDR3 is 14 amino acids long. CDR3 DNA: TGCGCCAGCAGCTTGGTGGGAGCCACCGGGGAGCTGTTTTTT. Residues: CASSLVGATGELFF.

This rearrangement joins TRBV28 to TRBJ1-1; 8 bases agree with TRBD1. J was trimmed by 1 base and V by 5 bases; bases with no gene match: 6. Germline CDR1 reads MDHEN; CDR2 reads SYDVKM. This CDR3 has 15 amino acids. The CDR3 nucleotides are TGTGCCAGCAGTGACTGGACAGGGCGGAACACTGAAGCTTTCTTT. Protein product: CASSDWTGRNTEAFF.

This clonotype was recorded at least ten times. The rearrangement joins TRBV28 to TRBJ2-7; perhaps TRBD1 as D (6 bases). V lost 5 bases and J 0 bases, leaving 14 bases between the germline ends. Germline V gene sequence: CDR1 MDHEN, CDR2 SYDVKM. There are 15 residues in the CDR3. The CDR3 coding sequence is TGTGCCAGCAGTCCCCCTGGGACAAACTCCTACGAGCAGTACTTC. It encodes CASSPPGTNSYEQYF.

The CDR3 is CASSPPLGGTETQYF. The CDR3 coding sequence is TGTGCCAGTAGTCCTCCCTTGGGGGGAACGGAGACCCAGTACTTC. The chain couples TRBV19 to TRBJ2-5; tentatively, D is TRBD2 (6 bases). Germline V gene sequence: CDR1 LNHDA, CDR2 SQIVND (reference sequence). Trimming pared 5 bases from V and 5 bases from J, leaving 18 bases between. The CDR3 has 15 residues.

The CDR3 bases are TGTGCCAGCAGCTTCAACTTGGGGGCGCGGTCCTACGAGCAGTACTTC. Translating it yields CASSFNLGARSYEQYF. V usage is TRBV7-9 and J usage is TRBJ2-7; D perhaps matches TRBD1 (6 bases). CDR1 is SEHNR, CDR2 FQNEAQ, per germline (reference sequence). The length of the CDR3 is 16 residues. Deletions cut 3 bases from V and 1 base from J, with 16 bases between.

This chain joins TRBV18 and TRBJ1-1, with D possibly TRBD1 on 6 matching bases. The germline CDR1 and CDR2 sequences are KGHSH and LQKENI. CDR3 length: 15 residues. The V end lost 6 bases, the J end lost 11 bases, and 25 bases lay between the germline ends. The CDR3, as DNA: TGTGCCAGCTCCCCGGCTGGGGGGGCGAGAAGCGGGGCTTTCTTT. Amino acids: CASSPAGGARSGAFF.

This clonotype was seen more than once but under ten times. The chain combines TRBV5-1 with TRBJ2-1, with 7 bases matching TRBD1. J was trimmed by 6 bases and V by 4 bases; bases with no gene match: 13. There are 16 residues in the CDR3. CDR1 and CDR2 (germline): SGHRS, YFSETQ. DNA of the CDR3: TGCGCCAGCAGCCGATACAGGGGAACGGGCGGCAATGAGCAGTTCTTC. Protein product: CASSRYRGTGGNEQFF.

There are a few counts of this clonotype. The chain combines TRBV9 with TRBJ1-1; no clear D. CDR1 and CDR2 (germline): SGDLS, YYNGEE. The length of the CDR3 is 13 residues. V lost 0 bases to trimming and J lost 8 bases, with 11 bases between them. The CDR3 nucleotides read TGTGCCAGCAGCGTAGTGGGTGGGCGAGAAGCTTTCTTT. Translation: CASSVVGGREAFF.

At least ten counts were recorded for this clonotype. The genes are TRBV18 and TRBJ2-6; D may match TRBD1 or TRBD2 (5 bases each). CDR1 is KGHSH, CDR2 LQKENI, per germline. Trimming took off 1 base at V and 4 bases at J, with 29 bases between the two ends. This CDR3 is built from 22 residues. This chain's CDR3 is CASSPRYGMRDAFDLGANVLTF. Written as DNA, the CDR3 is TGTGCCAGCTCACCACGTTATGGGATGAGGGACGCCTTTGATCTGGGGGCCAACGTCCTGACTTTC.

Comment on this clonotype: A much larger clone differs by one base, so this may be a read error. The rearrangement joins TRBV20-1 to TRBJ2-3; D is possibly TRBD1 (6 bases). This CDR3 comprises 11 residues. Germline lookup yields CDR1 DFQATT and CDR2 SNEGSKA (reference sequence). This chain's CDR3 is CRARGGDTQYF. CDR3 DNA: TGCAGGGCTAGAGGGGGAGATACGCAGTATTTT.

This clonotype appeared many times. The chain is built from TRBV28 and TRBJ2-7; TRBD1 or TRBD2 may be the D gene (5 bases each). The V gene's germline CDR1 is MDHEN and CDR2 SYDVKM. Trimming took 6 bases from V and 2 from J, leaving 11 bases between them. The CDR3 spans 13 residues. This chain's CDR3 is CASRPGGTYEQYF. The CDR3 DNA reads TGTGCCAGCAGGCCTGGGGGTACCTACGAGCAGTACTTC.